What follows is one T cell receptor beta chain and its context. Collection of blood occurred at baseline, at cycle 4 day 1, and at cycle 7 day 1. This table comes from immunoSEQ multiplex PCR, and its TCRdb copy is limited to in-frame clones, with some not included. The sample lists around 78,000 clones, over 70% occurring once. This CDR3 has 14 residues. The germline CDR1 and CDR2 sequences are SGDLS and YYNGEE. V was clipped by 4 bases and J by 8 bases; unmatched bases: 7. These data come from a study of OX40 agonist ivuxolimab in advanced cancers. Study details: The treatment was a fully human IgG2 OX40 agonist, ivuxolimab.

The origin of this receptor is an adult with an advanced solid tumor such as melanoma, head and neck, liver or kidney cancer. This chain connects TRBV9 to TRBJ1-3; 9 bases align to TRBD1. The source was CD4+ or CD8+ T cells sorted from blood, collected in a trial of the OX40 agonist ivuxolimab. The DNA for the CDR3 is TGTGCCAGCAGCCCCAGGGACAGGGCGGACACCATATATTTT. As protein: CASSPRDRADTIYF.